Listed below are T cell receptor beta chains from one sample, sequenced in a study of Graves' ophthalmopathy and Graves' hyperthyroidism. MiXCR was run by TCRdb on the multiplex PCR reads, yielding one entry per CDR3 protein. Of about 640,000 distinct CDR3 sequences detected, roughly 39% appear once; the ten largest clones hold around 3.3%. Sequencing was performed on peripheral blood. These receptor sequences come from an adult man with Graves' ophthalmopathy. Both conserved end residues are part of each CDR3. A D gene is named only where the DNA matches it firmly. The listing skips clone size in some rows; elsewhere it reads once, few, many or a size class.

v_call	j_call	clone_size	d_call	cdr3_aa	cdr3_nt
TRBV3-1	TRBJ1-4	NA	TRBD1	CASSAGTGKEKLFF	TGTGCCAGCAGCGCCGGGACAGGGAAGGAAAAACTGTTTTTT
TRBV6-1	TRBJ1-5	NA	TRBD1	CASTYLDRDVSPQHF	TGTGCCAGCACCTACTTGGACAGGGATGTTTCGCCCCAGCATTTT
TRBV7-8	TRBJ1-2	NA	NA	CASSPRRESDGYTF	TGTGCCAGCAGCCCGCGCCGGGAAAGCGATGGCTACACCTTC
TRBV29-1	TRBJ2-5	many	NA	CSVRGYQETQYF	TGCAGCGTTAGAGGGTACCAAGAGACCCAGTACTTC
TRBV20-1	TRBJ1-1	many	NA	CSARRSGPGSEAFF	TGCAGTGCTAGAAGGTCGGGGCCGGGGTCTGAAGCTTTCTTT
TRBV24-1	TRBJ2-5	NA	NA	CAVTSDVTQYF	TGTGCCGTCACGTCGGATGTGACCCAGTACTTC
TRBV6-5	TRBJ1-1	many	NA	CASSYSIGGAEAFF	TGTGCCAGCAGTTACTCGATCGGGGGTGCTGAAGCTTTCTTT
TRBV24-1	TRBJ2-2	many	NA	CATSDFLNTGELFF	TGTGCCACCAGTGATTTCTTGAACACCGGGGAGCTGTTTTTT
TRBV12-3/TRBV12-4	TRBJ1-5	NA	NA	CASSRGTGFILQPQHF	TGTGCCAGCAGCAGGGGAACTGGGTTTATTTTGCAGCCCCAGCATTTT
TRBV2	TRBJ2-6	NA	NA	CASSEVLTF	TGTGCCAGCAGTGAAGTCCTGACTTTC
TRBV7-4	TRBJ1-4	many	TRBD1	CASSDRGSNEKLFF	TGTGCCAGCAGCGACAGGGGATCTAATGAAAAACTGTTTTTT
TRBV4-3	TRBJ2-5	many	NA	CASSQQTTTSRMETQYF	TGCGCCAGCAGCCAACAGACGACAACCTCGCGGATGGAGACCCAGTACTTC
TRBV20-1	TRBJ2-5	few	TRBD2	CSAERAGGLQETQYF	TGCAGTGCTGAACGAGCGGGGGGTCTCCAAGAGACCCAGTACTTC
TRBV7-9	TRBJ2-5	many	TRBD1	CASSRTGGSKETQYF	TGTGCCAGCAGTAGGACAGGGGGATCTAAAGAGACCCAGTACTTC
TRBV12-3/TRBV12-4	TRBJ1-4	many	NA	CASSTTGVVGGKLFF	TGTGCCAGCAGTACTACCGGGGTCGTCGGCGGGAAACTGTTTTTT
TRBV9	TRBJ2-2	NA	TRBD1	CASIADRVGGELFF	TGTGCCAGCATCGCGGACAGGGTTGGCGGGGAGCTGTTTTTT
TRBV20-1	TRBJ2-7	NA	NA	CSARDSSTGYEQYF	TGCAGTGCTAGGGACTCCTCTACAGGCTATGAGCAGTACTTC
TRBV10-3	TRBJ1-2	many	TRBD1	CASIPPDRGGDGYTF	TGTGCCAGCATTCCCCCGGACAGGGGGGGGGATGGCTACACCTTC
TRBV7-2	TRBJ1-4	many	TRBD1	CASSPGQGQEKLFF	TGTGCCAGCAGCCCGGGACAGGGGCAGGAAAAACTGTTTTTT
TRBV29-1	TRBJ1-2	NA	TRBD1	CSVAGTGVIGGYTF	TGCAGCGTCGCCGGGACAGGGGTTATTGGTGGCTACACCTTC
TRBV20-1	TRBJ1-1	NA	NA	CSAHGETVNTEAFF	TGCAGTGCTCACGGTGAGACAGTGAACACTGAAGCTTTCTTT
TRBV6-6	TRBJ2-7	many	TRBD2	CASSYSRETHEQYF	TGTGCCAGCAGTTACTCGCGGGAGACCCACGAGCAGTACTTC
TRBV4-1	TRBJ2-5	NA	NA	CASSQGKQETQYF	TGCGCCAGCAGCCAAGGCAAGCAAGAGACCCAGTACTTC
TRBV10-3	TRBJ2-7	NA	NA	CASWGAVSYEQYF	TGTGCCAGCTGGGGGGCTGTTTCCTACGAGCAGTACTTC
TRBV6-5	TRBJ1-1	many	NA	CASSYSLWRTEAFF	TGTGCCAGCAGTTACTCGCTTTGGAGGACTGAAGCTTTCTTT
TRBV7-9	TRBJ1-3	NA	TRBD1	CASSSGQPGNTIYF	TGTGCCAGCAGCTCGGGACAGCCTGGAAACACCATATATTTT
TRBV30	TRBJ1-6	few	NA	CAWSLGQGEVSPLHF	TGTGCCTGGAGCCTAGGGCAGGGTGAAGTTTCACCCCTCCACTTT
TRBV5-1	TRBJ2-2	NA	TRBD1	CASGDREATGELFF	TGCGCCAGCGGGGACAGGGAGGCCACCGGGGAGCTGTTTTTT
TRBV11-2	TRBJ1-2	many	NA	CASSFEGLYGYTF	TGTGCCAGCAGCTTCGAGGGCCTCTATGGCTACACCTTC
TRBV5-1	TRBJ1-2	NA	TRBD1	CVSSLWTGSYGYTF	TGCGTCAGCAGCTTGTGGACAGGGAGCTATGGCTACACCTTC
TRBV7-2	TRBJ2-7	many	NA	CASSSTASEQYF	TGTGCCAGCAGCTCAACGGCCAGCGAGCAGTACTTC
TRBV9	TRBJ1-3	NA	NA	CASSQLGGAGNTIYF	TGTGCCAGCAGCCAGTTGGGGGGAGCTGGAAACACCATATATTTT
TRBV5-1	TRBJ2-3	NA	NA	CASSLTGWADTQYF	TGCGCCAGCAGCTTGACAGGTTGGGCAGATACGCAGTATTTT
TRBV4-1	TRBJ1-4	many	NA	CASSQRGGQRNEKLFF	TGCGCCAGCAGCCAAAGAGGCGGACAGCGTAATGAAAAACTGTTTTTT
TRBV6-6	TRBJ1-4	NA	TRBD1	CASSPPSTGDNEKLFF	TGTGCCAGCAGTCCCCCATCGACAGGGGACAATGAAAAACTGTTTTTT